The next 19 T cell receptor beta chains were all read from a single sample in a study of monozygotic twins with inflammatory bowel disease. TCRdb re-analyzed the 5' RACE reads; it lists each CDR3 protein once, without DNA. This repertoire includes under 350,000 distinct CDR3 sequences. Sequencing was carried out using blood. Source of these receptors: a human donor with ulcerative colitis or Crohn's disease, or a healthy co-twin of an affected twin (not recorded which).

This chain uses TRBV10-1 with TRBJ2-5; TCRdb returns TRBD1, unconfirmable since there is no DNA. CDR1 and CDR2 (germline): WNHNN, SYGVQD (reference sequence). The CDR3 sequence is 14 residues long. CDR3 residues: CASSESGGKETQYF.

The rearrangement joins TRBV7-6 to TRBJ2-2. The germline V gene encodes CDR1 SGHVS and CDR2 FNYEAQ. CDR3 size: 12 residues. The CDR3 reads CASSPHSGELFF.

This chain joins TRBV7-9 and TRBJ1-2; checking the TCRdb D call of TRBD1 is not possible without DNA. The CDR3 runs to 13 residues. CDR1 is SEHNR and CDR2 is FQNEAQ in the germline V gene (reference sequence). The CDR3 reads CASSLGGSYGYTF.

The CDR3 sequence is CASSMPGQEFEQYF. The V and J genes are TRBV5-1 and TRBJ2-7; TCRdb reports TRBD1, a call that lacks DNA to check it against. The CDR3 consists of 14 residues. Germline V gene sequence: CDR1 SGHRS, CDR2 YFSETQ.

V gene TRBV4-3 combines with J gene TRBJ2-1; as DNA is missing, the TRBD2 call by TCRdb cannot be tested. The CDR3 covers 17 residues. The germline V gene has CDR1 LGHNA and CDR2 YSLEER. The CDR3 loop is CASSQPTFLAGRNEQFF.

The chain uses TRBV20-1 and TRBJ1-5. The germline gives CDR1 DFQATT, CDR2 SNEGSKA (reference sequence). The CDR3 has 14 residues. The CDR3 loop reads CSAGSLISNQPQHF.

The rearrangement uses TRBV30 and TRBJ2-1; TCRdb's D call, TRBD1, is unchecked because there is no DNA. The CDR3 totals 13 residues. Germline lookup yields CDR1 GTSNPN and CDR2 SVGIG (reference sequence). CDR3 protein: CAWTGGRRNEQFF.

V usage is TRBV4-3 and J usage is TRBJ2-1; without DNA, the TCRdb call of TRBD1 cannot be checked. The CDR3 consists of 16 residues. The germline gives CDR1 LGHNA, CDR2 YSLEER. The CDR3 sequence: CASSPFGTGVGNEQFF.

This CDR3 is CATSRVAGVGGNTIYF. The V call is TRBV15, the J call TRBJ1-3; the D call from TCRdb, TRBD1, cannot be confirmed without DNA. CDR3 length: 16 amino acids. CDR1 is LNHNV and CDR2 is YYDKDF in the germline V gene (reference sequence).

This CDR3 reads CASSPTQGRSTDTQYF. The rearrangement uses TRBV18 and TRBJ2-3; TCRdb outputs TRBD1, but without DNA this stays unchecked. Germline assignment: CDR1 KGHSH and CDR2 LQKENI. The CDR3 consists of 16 residues. Based on the CDR3 plus reference TRBV18 and TRBJ2-3, the full variable domain is NAGVMQNPRHLVRRRGQEARLRCSPMKGHSHVYWYRQLPEEGLKFMVYLQKENIIDESGMPKERFSAEFPKEGPSILRIQQVVRGDSAAYFCASSPTQGRSTDTQYFGPGTRLTVL.

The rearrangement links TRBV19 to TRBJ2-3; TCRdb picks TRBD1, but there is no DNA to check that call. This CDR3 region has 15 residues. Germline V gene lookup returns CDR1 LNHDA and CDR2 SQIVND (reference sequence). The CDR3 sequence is CASSRQGTKTDTQYF.

CDR3 protein: CAWSYFRDNQPQHF. The rearrangement joins TRBV30 to TRBJ1-5. This CDR3 is built from 14 residues. CDR1 is GTSNPN, CDR2 SVGIG, per germline (reference sequence).

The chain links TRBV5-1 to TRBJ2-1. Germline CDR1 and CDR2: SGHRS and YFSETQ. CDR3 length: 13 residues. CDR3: CASIGSSYNEQFF.

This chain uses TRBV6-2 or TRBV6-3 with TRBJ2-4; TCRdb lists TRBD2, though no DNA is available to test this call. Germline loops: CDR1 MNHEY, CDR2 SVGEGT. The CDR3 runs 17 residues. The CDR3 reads CASRTLLAGIAKNIQYF.

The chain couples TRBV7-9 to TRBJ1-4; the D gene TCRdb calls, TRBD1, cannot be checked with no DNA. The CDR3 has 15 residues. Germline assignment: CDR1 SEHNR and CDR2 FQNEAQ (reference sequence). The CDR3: CASSSAGLANEKLFF.

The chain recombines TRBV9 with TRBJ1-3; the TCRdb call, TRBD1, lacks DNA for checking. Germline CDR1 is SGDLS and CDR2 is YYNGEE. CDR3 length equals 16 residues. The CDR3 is CASSNPGRSSGNTIYF.

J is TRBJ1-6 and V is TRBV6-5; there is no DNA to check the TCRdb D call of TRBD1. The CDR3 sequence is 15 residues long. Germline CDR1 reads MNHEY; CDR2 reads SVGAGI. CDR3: CASSSTTGVNSPLHF.

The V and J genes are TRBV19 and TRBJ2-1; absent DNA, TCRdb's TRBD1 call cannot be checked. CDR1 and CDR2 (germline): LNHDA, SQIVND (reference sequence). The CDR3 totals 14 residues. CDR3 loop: CASSIRGTYNEQFF.

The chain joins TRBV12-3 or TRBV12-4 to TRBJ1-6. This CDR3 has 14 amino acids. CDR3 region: CVGRVGPYNSPLHF.